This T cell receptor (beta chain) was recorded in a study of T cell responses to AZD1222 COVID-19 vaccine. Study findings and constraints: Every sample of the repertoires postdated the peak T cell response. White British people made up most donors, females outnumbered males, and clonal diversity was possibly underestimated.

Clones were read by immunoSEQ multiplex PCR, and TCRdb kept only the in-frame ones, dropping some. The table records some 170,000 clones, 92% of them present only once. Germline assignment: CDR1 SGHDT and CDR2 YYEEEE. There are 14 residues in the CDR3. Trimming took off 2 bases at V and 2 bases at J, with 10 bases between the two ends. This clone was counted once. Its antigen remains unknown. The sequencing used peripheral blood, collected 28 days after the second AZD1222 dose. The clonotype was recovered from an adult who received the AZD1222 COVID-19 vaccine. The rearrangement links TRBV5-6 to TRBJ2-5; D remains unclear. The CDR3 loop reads CASSLFAEQETQYF. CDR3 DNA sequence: TGTGCCAGCAGCTTATTTGCAGAGCAAGAGACCCAGTACTTC.